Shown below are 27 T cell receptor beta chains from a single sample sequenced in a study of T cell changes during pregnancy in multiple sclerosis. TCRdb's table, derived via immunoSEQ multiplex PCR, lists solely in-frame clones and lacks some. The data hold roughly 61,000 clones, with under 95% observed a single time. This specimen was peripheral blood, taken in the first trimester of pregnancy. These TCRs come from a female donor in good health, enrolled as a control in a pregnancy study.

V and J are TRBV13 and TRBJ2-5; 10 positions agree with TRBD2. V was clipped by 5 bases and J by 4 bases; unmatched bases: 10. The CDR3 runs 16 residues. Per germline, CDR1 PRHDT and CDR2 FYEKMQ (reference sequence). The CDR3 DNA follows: TGTGCCAGCAGCCCCTCACTAGCGGGGAGGGGAGAGACCCAGTACTTC. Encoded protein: CASSPSLAGRGETQYF.

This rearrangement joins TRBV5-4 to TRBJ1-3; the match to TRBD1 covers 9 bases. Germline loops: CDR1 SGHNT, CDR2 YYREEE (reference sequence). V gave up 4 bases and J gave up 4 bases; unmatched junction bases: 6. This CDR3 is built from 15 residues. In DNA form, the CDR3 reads TGTGCCAGCAGCGGTGGGACAGGGAGGGGAAACACCATATATTTT. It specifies CASSGGTGRGNTIYF.

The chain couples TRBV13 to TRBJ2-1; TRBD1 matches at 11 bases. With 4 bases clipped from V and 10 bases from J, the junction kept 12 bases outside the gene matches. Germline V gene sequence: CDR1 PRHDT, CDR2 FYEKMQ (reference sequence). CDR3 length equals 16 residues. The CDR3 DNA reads TGTGCCAGCAGCTGGGACCGGGACAGGGGGGTCAGGGAGCAGTTCTTC. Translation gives CASSWDRDRGVREQFF.

CDR3 residues: CASSYSLTGGENEQYF. The DNA of the CDR3 is TGTGCCAGCAGTTACTCTCTGACAGGGGGCGAAAACGAGCAGTACTTC. This chain connects TRBV6-5 to TRBJ2-7; 10 bases map to TRBD1. CDR3 size: 16 residues. Looked up from germline, CDR1 is MNHEY and CDR2 is SVGAGI. J gave up 5 bases and V 0 bases, and 7 bases lay outside the gene matches.

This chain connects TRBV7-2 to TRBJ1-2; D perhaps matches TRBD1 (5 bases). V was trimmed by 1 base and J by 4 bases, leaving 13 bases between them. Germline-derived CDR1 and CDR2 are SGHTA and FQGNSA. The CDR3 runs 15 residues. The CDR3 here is CASSLGQGNSYGYTF. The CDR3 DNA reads TGTGCCAGCAGCTTAGGGCAGGGAAATTCCTATGGCTACACCTTC.

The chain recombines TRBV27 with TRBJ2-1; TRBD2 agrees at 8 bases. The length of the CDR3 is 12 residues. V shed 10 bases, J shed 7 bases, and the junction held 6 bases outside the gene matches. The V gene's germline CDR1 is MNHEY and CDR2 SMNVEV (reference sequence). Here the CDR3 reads CATGGRMNEQFF. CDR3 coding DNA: TGTGCCACGGGGGGGAGAATGAATGAGCAGTTCTTC.

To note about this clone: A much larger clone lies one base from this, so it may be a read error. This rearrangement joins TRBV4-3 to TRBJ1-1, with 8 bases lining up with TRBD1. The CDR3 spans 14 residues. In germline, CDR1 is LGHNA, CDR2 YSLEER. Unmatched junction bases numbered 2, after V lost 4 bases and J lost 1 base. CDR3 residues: CASSRTGPNTEAFF. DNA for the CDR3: TGCGCCAGCAGCCGGACAGGGCCGAACACTGAAGCTTTCTTT.

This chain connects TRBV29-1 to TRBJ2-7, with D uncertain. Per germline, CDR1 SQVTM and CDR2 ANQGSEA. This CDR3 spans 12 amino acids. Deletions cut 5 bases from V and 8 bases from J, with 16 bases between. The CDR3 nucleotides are TGCAGCGTTATGGAACCCGTCAGGCAGCAGTACTTC. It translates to CSVMEPVRQQYF.

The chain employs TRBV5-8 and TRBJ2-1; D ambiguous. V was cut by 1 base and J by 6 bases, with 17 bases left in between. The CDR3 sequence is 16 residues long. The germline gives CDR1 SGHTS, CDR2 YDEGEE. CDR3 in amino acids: CASSLKRVLPANEQFF. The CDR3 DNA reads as TGTGCCAGCAGCTTGAAAAGAGTTCTCCCCGCCAATGAGCAGTTCTTC.

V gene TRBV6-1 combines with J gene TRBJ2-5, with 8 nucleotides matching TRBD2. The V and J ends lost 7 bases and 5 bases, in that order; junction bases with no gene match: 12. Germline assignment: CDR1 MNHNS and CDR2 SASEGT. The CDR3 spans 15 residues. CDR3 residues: CASNQHSGMGETQYF. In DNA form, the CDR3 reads TGTGCCAGCAACCAACATAGCGGGATGGGCGAGACCCAGTACTTC.

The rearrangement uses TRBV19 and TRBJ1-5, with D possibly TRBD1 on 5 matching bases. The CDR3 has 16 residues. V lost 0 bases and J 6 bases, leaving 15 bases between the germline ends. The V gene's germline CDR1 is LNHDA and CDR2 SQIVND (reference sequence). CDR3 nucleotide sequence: TGTGCCAGTAGTATAGATCGCCGGGAGCAGGGTCAGCCCCAGCATTTT. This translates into CASSIDRREQGQPQHF.

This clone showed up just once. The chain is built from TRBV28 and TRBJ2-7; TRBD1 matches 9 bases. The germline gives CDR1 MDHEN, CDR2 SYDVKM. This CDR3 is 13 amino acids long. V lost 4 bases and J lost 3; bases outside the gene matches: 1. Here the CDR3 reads CASSYRGLYEQYF. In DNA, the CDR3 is TGTGCCAGCAGTTACAGGGGGCTCTACGAGCAGTACTTC.

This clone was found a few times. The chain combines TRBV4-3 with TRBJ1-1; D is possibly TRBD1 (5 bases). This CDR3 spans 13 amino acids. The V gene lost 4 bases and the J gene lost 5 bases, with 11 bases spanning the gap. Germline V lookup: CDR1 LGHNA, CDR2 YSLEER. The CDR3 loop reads CASSLIGGTEAFF. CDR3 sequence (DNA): TGCGCCAGCAGCCTCATCGGGGGAACTGAAGCTTTCTTT.

CDR3 in amino acids: CASSAGTGGLQPQHF. CDR3 in DNA: TGTGCCAGCTCAGCCGGGACAGGGGGCCTGCAGCCCCAGCATTTT. The rearrangement links TRBV18 to TRBJ1-5; 12 positions agree with TRBD1. V dropped 5 bases and J dropped 7; count of bases not matched to a gene: 6. The CDR3 contains 15 residues. CDR1 KGHSH and CDR2 LQKENI come from the germline V gene.

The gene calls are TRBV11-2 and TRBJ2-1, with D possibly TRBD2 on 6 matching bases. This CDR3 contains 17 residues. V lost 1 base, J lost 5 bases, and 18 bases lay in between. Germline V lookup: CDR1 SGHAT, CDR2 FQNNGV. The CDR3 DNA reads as TGTGCCAGCAGCTTAGTTTCGGGGGAGGAGTGGGACAATGAGCAGTTCTTC. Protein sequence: CASSLVSGEEWDNEQFF.

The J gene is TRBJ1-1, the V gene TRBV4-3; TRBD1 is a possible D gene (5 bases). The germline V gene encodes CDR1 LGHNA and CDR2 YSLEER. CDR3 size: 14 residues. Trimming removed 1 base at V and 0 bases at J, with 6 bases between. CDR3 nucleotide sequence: TGCGCCAGCAGCCAAGGGGGGGTGAACACTGAAGCTTTCTTT. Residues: CASSQGGVNTEAFF.

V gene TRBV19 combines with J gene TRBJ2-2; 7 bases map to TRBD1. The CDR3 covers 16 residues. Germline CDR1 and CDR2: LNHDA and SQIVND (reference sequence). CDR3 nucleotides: TGTGCGACCAGAGGCAGGGGGTTCGGGAACACCGGGGAGCTGTTTTTT. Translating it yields CATRGRGFGNTGELFF.

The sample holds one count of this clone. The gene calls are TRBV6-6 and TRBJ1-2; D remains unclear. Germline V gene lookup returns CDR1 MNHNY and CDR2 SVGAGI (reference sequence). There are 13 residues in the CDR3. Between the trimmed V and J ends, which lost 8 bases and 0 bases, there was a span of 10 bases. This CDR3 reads CASGPTSNYGYTF. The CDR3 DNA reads TGTGCCAGCGGGCCCACTTCTAACTATGGCTACACCTTC.

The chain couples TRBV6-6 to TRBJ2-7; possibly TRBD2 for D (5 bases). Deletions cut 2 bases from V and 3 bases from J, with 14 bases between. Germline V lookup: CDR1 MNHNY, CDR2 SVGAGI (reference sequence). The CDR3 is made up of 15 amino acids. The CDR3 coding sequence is TGTGCCAGCAGTTACGATAGCGCAGGCTACTACGAGCAGTACTTC. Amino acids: CASSYDSAGYYEQYF.

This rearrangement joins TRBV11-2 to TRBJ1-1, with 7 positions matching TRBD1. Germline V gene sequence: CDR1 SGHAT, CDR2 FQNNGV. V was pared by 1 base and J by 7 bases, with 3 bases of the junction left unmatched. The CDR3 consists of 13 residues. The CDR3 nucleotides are TGTGCCAGCAGCTTAGCGGGACAGCTTGAAGCTTTCTTT. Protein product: CASSLAGQLEAFF.

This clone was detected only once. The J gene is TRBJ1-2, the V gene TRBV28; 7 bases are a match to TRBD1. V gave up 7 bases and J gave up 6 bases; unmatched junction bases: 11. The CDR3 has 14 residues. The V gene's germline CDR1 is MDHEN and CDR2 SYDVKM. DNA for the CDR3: TGTGCCAGCAACCAAGGAAGGGGGCGAAATGGCTACACCTTC. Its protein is CASNQGRGRNGYTF.

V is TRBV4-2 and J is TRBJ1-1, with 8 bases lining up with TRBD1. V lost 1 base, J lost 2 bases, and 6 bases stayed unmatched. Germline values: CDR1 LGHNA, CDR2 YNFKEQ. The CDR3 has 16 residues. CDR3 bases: TGTGCCAGCAGCCAAGCCGCCGGGACAGGCAACACTGAAGCTTTCTTT. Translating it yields CASSQAAGTGNTEAFF.

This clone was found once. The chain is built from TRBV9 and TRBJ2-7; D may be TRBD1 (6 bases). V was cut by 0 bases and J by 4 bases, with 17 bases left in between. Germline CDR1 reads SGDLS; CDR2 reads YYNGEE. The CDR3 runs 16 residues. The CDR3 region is CASSVEGSRGRYEQYF. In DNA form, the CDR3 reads TGTGCCAGCAGCGTAGAAGGTTCCAGGGGCCGGTACGAGCAGTACTTC.

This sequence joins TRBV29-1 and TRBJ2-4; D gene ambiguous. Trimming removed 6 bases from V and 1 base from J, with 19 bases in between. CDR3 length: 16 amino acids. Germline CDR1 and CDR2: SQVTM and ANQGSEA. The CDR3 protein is CSVFPQAGEAKNIQYF. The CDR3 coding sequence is TGCAGCGTATTTCCCCAGGCTGGCGAGGCCAAAAACATTCAGTACTTC.

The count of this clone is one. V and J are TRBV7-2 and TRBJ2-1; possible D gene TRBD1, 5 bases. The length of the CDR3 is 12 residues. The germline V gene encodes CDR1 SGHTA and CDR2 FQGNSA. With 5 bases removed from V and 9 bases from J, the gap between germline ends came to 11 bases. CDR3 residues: CASSVRDSEQFF. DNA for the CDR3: TGTGCCAGCAGCGTCAGGGATTCTGAGCAGTTCTTC.

The CDR3 DNA follows: TGTGCCAGCAGTCCCCGGACAAGATATGGCTACACCTTC. It is translated as CASSPRTRYGYTF. V usage is TRBV28 and J usage is TRBJ1-2, with a tentative D call TRBD1 (5 bases). The V gene lost 5 bases and the J gene lost 5 bases, with 12 bases spanning the gap. This CDR3 region has 13 residues. Per germline, CDR1 MDHEN and CDR2 SYDVKM.

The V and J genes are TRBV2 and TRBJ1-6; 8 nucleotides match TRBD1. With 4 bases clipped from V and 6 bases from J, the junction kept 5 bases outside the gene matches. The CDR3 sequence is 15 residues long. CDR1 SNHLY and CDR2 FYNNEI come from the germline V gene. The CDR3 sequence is CASSVAGQGNSPLHF. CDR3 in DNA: TGTGCCAGCAGTGTCGCAGGACAGGGTAATTCACCCCTCCACTTT.